This entry describes one TCR beta chain. The junction shows a germline mismatch at one end, possibly a read error. This record belongs to a study of cytomegalovirus exposure and HLA in healthy donors. This table comes from immunoSEQ multiplex PCR, and its TCRdb copy is limited to in-frame clones, with some not included. The sample includes fewer than 250,000 clones, around four fifths of them seen just once. Germline CDR1 and CDR2: MNHNY and SVGAGI (reference sequence). This CDR3 comprises 12 residues. A 120-subject validation cohort, separate from the roughly 700-subject first cohort, supplied the donors.

The receptor was isolated from a woman under 30 in good health and CMV-seronegative. Sequenced material: PBMCs. This rearrangement joins TRBV6-6 to TRBJ1-2; a weak D match, TRBD1 (5 bases). CDR3 sequence reads: CASSYGQGNGNF. In nucleotides, the CDR3 is TGTGCCAGCAGTTACGGGCAGGGCAACGGGAACTTC.